Shown below are 31 T cell receptor beta chains from a single sample sequenced in a study of identical twins. TCRdb reprocessed the 5' RACE reads via MiXCR and lists one record per CDR3 protein. Counted here are 1.5 million to 2 million distinct CDR3 sequences, roughly a third occurring once; the ten biggest clones make up around 0.25%. The sequencing input was cord blood. The receptors shown here come from a newborn girl in good health.

This sequence joins TRBV19 and TRBJ2-7; the D gene is possibly TRBD1 (6 bases). With 4 bases removed from V and 3 bases from J, the gap between germline ends came to 16 bases. CDR3 length equals 15 residues. Germline V gene data show CDR1 as LNHDA and CDR2 as SQIVND (reference sequence). The CDR3 coding sequence is TGTGCCAGTAGTAAGCGACAGGCAATGGACTACGAGCAGTACTTC. Protein product: CASSKRQAMDYEQYF. The full variable domain, its missing parts supplied by reference TRBV19 and TRBJ2-7, is DGGITQSPKYLFRKEGQNVTLSCEQNLNHDAMYWYRQDPGQGLRLIYYSQIVNDFQKGDIAEGYSVSREKKESFPLTVTSAQKNPTAFYLCASSKRQAMDYEQYFGPGTRLTVT.

The chain links TRBV4-1 to TRBJ2-1; 8 bases agree with TRBD2. With V trimmed by 5 bases and J by 6 bases, 9 bases remained unmatched. Germline lookup yields CDR1 MGHRA and CDR2 YSYEKL. CDR3 length: 15 residues. Here the CDR3 reads CASSGLGLVGNEQFF. The CDR3 coding sequence is TGCGCCAGCAGCGGGTTGGGACTAGTTGGCAATGAGCAGTTCTTC.

This clonotype was counted at least ten times. The chain links TRBV11-2 to TRBJ2-7; no firm D call. In germline, CDR1 is SGHAT, CDR2 FQNNGV. V lost 2 bases and J 0 bases, leaving 8 bases between the germline ends. The CDR3 is made up of 14 amino acids. CDR3 sequence: CASSLSRSSYEQYF. In DNA, the CDR3 is TGTGCCAGCAGCTTATCCAGGAGCTCCTACGAGCAGTACTTC.

This clonotype was seen a few times. The chain joins TRBV28 to TRBJ2-7, with TRBD2 matching 11 bases. Losses at the gene ends were 2 bases for V and 6 bases for J; bases not matched to a gene: 9. The CDR3 totals 16 residues. Per germline, CDR1 MDHEN and CDR2 SYDVKM. DNA for the CDR3: TGTGCCAGCAGTTTACTGACTAGCGGGACCGCCGGCGAGCAGTACTTC. Amino acids: CASSLLTSGTAGEQYF.

This clonotype appeared a few times. V gene TRBV5-6 combines with J gene TRBJ1-6; 9 nucleotides match TRBD1. Trimming removed 2 bases from V and 9 bases from J; junction bases left unmatched: 3. Germline V CDR1 and CDR2: SGHDT, YYEEEE. The CDR3 totals 14 residues. The CDR3 nucleotides read TGTGCCAGCAGCTTTGGACAGGGGCGTTCACCCCTCCACTTT. Translating gives CASSFGQGRSPLHF.

Of note for this clonotype: Mismatch with germline at one junction end may stem from a read error. The J gene is TRBJ2-1, the V gene TRBV5-1, with 7 positions matching TRBD2. The CDR3 covers 16 residues. Germline V gene data show CDR1 as SGHRS and CDR2 as YFSETQ. The CDR3 coding sequence is TGCGCCAGCAGCTTGGGGACTAGTGGGGCCTACAGTGAGCAGTTCTTC. Translated: CASSLGTSGAYSEQFF.

A note on this clonotype: One end of the junction is discordant with germline, which a read error may explain. The genes are TRBV4-2 and TRBJ2-6; no reliable D call. The CDR3 covers 15 residues. Germline V gene lookup returns CDR1 LGHNA and CDR2 YNFKEQ. The CDR3 DNA sequence: TGTGCCAGCAGGCAAGGTGACTCTGGGCCCAACGTCCTGACTTTC. This sequence encodes CASRQGDSGPNVLTF.

A few counts support this clonotype. V gene TRBV18 combines with J gene TRBJ1-2; no clear D. Germline loops: CDR1 KGHSH, CDR2 LQKENI. This CDR3 spans 15 amino acids. The germline V and J ends were trimmed by 6 bases and 3 bases, with 17 bases remaining between them. The CDR3 here is CASSPRLWGYYGYTF. CDR3 nucleotides: TGTGCCAGCTCGCCGCGCCTGTGGGGTTACTATGGCTACACCTTC.

This clonotype has a handful of counts. The chain carries TRBV4-2 and TRBJ1-3, with D unclear. V gave up 0 bases and J gave up 2 bases, with 8 bases separating them. The CDR3 spans 15 residues. Germline V CDR1 and CDR2: LGHNA, YNFKEQ. Here the CDR3 reads CASSQDGRAGNTIYF. The CDR3 nucleotides are TGTGCCAGCAGCCAAGATGGGAGGGCTGGAAACACCATATATTTT.

This chain joins TRBV27 and TRBJ1-1; D remains ambiguous. This CDR3 has 15 residues. Germline V gene data show CDR1 as MNHEY and CDR2 as SMNVEV (reference sequence). V lost 2 bases and J lost 0, with 10 bases in between. For the CDR3, the DNA is TGTGCCAGCAGTTTAGCGGTAGACCTGAACACTGAAGCTTTCTTT. As protein: CASSLAVDLNTEAFF.

This rearrangement joins TRBV6-4 to TRBJ2-7; tentatively, D is TRBD2 (5 bases). The CDR3 extends over 15 amino acids. Germline loops: CDR1 MRHNA, CDR2 SNTAGT. Trimming left V 8 bases short and J 1 base short, with 18 bases between. CDR3 coding DNA: TGTGCCAGCCCTGGGCACGGGAATAGTTCCTACGAGCAGTACTTC. Amino acids: CASPGHGNSSYEQYF.

A note on this clonotype: This may come from a read error, since a much larger clone is one base off. The chain is built from TRBV29-1 and TRBJ2-3; D is perhaps TRBD2 (5 bases). The CDR3 loop spans 11 amino acids. The V gene's germline CDR1 is SQVTM and CDR2 ANQGSEA. DNA for the CDR3: TGCGGCGTTGAAGGACTTGGTACGCAGTATTTT. It specifies CGVEGLGTQYF.

This clonotype was counted only a few times. The V and J genes are TRBV28 and TRBJ1-4; weak D call: TRBD1 (6 bases). The CDR3 is made up of 14 amino acids. Germline V gives CDR1 MDHEN, CDR2 SYDVKM. V lost 6 bases, J lost 5 bases, and 13 bases lay in between. This CDR3 is CASRPDRLNEKLFF. The CDR3 region has the DNA TGTGCCAGCAGGCCCGACAGGCTGAATGAAAAACTGTTTTTT.

This clonotype was seen only a few times. This rearrangement joins TRBV5-1 to TRBJ2-4; TRBD2 matches 13 bases. Germline trimming cut 3 bases from V and 1 base from J; bases unmatched to any gene: 7. Germline loops: CDR1 SGHRS, CDR2 YFSETQ. There are 18 residues in the CDR3. Here the CDR3 reads CASSSRLAGGAAKNIQYF. The CDR3 region has the DNA TGCGCCAGCAGCTCCCGACTAGCGGGGGGTGCTGCCAAAAACATTCAGTACTTC.

This clonotype showed up just a few times. The CDR3 is CSATLAGEQYF. The CDR3 DNA reads as TGCAGCGCCACCTTAGCGGGGGAGCAGTACTTC. This chain links TRBV29-1 with TRBJ2-7, with 8 bases matching TRBD2. Germline V CDR1 and CDR2: SQVTM, ANQGSEA. The CDR3 has 11 residues. The junction had 6 bases not matched to a gene; V was cut back by 7 bases and J by 7 bases.

This clonotype has more than one count but fewer than ten. The chain recombines TRBV11-2 with TRBJ2-1, with TRBD1 matching 7 bases. J was trimmed by 5 bases and V by 4 bases; bases with no gene match: 8. Germline CDR1 is SGHAT and CDR2 is FQNNGV. The CDR3 spans 15 residues. The DNA for the CDR3 is TGTGCCAGCAGCTACAGGGGACGGGTGGACAATGAGCAGTTCTTC. The encoded protein is CASSYRGRVDNEQFF. Full variable domain (rest looked up from reference TRBV11-2 and TRBJ2-1): EAGVAQSPRYKIIEKRQSVAFWCNPISGHATLYWYQQILGQGPKLLIQFQNNGVVDDSQLPKDRFSAERLKGVDSTLKIQPAKLEDSAVYLCASSYRGRVDNEQFFGPGTRLTVL.

This clonotype was found a few times. The V call is TRBV15, the J call TRBJ1-6, with unresolved D. Trimming took off 3 bases at V and 8 bases at J, with 14 bases between the two ends. Germline CDR1 LNHNV, CDR2 YYDKDF (reference sequence). The CDR3 covers 15 residues. This CDR3 reads CATSRDGFNDSPLHF. Here the CDR3 DNA reads TGTGCCACCAGCAGGGACGGGTTTAACGATTCACCCCTCCACTTT.

The chain recombines TRBV7-9 with TRBJ2-3; D gene ambiguous. Germline V gives CDR1 SEHNR, CDR2 FQNEAQ (reference sequence). CDR3 length: 11 amino acids. The V end was cut by 2 bases, the J end by 10 bases, with 7 bases between. In DNA, the CDR3 is TGTGCCAGCAGCTTAAAGTCGCCGCAGTATTTT. Protein product: CASSLKSPQYF.

V usage is TRBV4-2 and J usage is TRBJ2-1, with a tentative D call TRBD1 (6 bases). V dropped 0 bases and J dropped 1 base, with 13 bases sitting between them. The CDR3 loop spans 17 amino acids. Germline CDR1 reads LGHNA; CDR2 reads YNFKEQ. The DNA for the CDR3 is TGTGCCAGCAGCCAAGATGTTTCAGGGGAGTCCTACAATGAGCAGTTCTTC. As protein: CASSQDVSGESYNEQFF.

The V call is TRBV18, the J call TRBJ2-3; 13 bases map to TRBD2. Germline V gene data show CDR1 as KGHSH and CDR2 as LQKENI. The trim removed 8 bases at V and 3 bases at J, leaving 8 bases unmatched. The CDR3 runs 16 residues. CDR3 amino acids: CASALTSGRSTDTQYF. The CDR3 DNA reads as TGTGCCAGCGCGCTGACTAGCGGGAGGAGTACAGATACGCAGTATTTT.

This clonotype occurred a few times. The chain combines TRBV4-2 with TRBJ1-2; TRBD1 agrees at 8 bases. CDR1 and CDR2 (germline): LGHNA, YNFKEQ. The CDR3 covers 17 residues. V gave up 0 bases and J gave up 4 bases; unmatched junction bases: 10. The CDR3 sequence is CASSQDRGTGRLYGYTF. CDR3 nucleotides: TGTGCCAGCAGCCAAGATCGAGGGACAGGCCGCCTCTATGGCTACACCTTC.

A few counts support this clonotype. The chain uses TRBV29-1 and TRBJ2-5; maybe TRBD2 (5 bases). Germline CDR1 and CDR2: SQVTM and ANQGSEA. The germline V and J ends were trimmed by 2 bases and 2 bases, with 9 bases remaining between them. CDR3 length equals 13 residues. In nucleotides, the CDR3 is TGCAGCGTTGAATACCAGCGGCAAGAGACCCAGTACTTC. Translated, it gives CSVEYQRQETQYF.

The V gene is TRBV2, the J gene TRBJ1-3; TRBD1 might be the D (5 bases). Germline CDR1 and CDR2: SNHLY and FYNNEI. The CDR3 spans 16 residues. Trimming removed 6 bases at V and 1 base at J, with 16 bases between. This CDR3 reads CASSGTPSPSGNTIYF. The CDR3 DNA is TGTGCCAGCAGCGGGACTCCTTCTCCATCTGGAAACACCATATATTTT.

The V gene is TRBV6-1, the J gene TRBJ2-6; D not certain. Trimming shortened V by 8 bases and J by 0 bases, and 8 bases separated the two germline ends. This CDR3 comprises 14 residues. CDR1 is MNHNS and CDR2 is SASEGT in the germline V gene. The CDR3 loop reads CASGPFSGANVLTF. In nucleotides, the CDR3 is TGTGCCAGCGGTCCATTCTCTGGGGCCAACGTCCTGACTTTC.

The rearrangement joins TRBV18 to TRBJ2-7; 7 bases map to TRBD1. Germline CDR1 is KGHSH and CDR2 is LQKENI. The CDR3 loop spans 14 amino acids. V lost 6 bases to trimming and J lost 7 bases; unmatched junction nucleotides: 12. The CDR3 nucleotides are TGTGCCAGCTCCCGGGACAGCCCCCCTTGGGAGCAGTACTTC. This gives the protein CASSRDSPPWEQYF.

Here the CDR3 reads CASSNNPPLSGGYNEQFF. The DNA for the CDR3 is TGTGCCAGCAGCAACAACCCTCCCCTCAGCGGGGGTTACAATGAGCAGTTCTTC. The chain joins TRBV11-1 to TRBJ2-1; 8 nucleotides line up with TRBD2. CDR3 length equals 18 residues. The V gene's germline CDR1 is SGHAT and CDR2 FQDESV (reference sequence). J gave up 4 bases and V 5 bases, and 16 bases lay outside the gene matches.

The chain employs TRBV9 and TRBJ2-5; TRBD2 is a possible D gene (6 bases). This CDR3 contains 14 residues. The ends were cut back, 3 bases at V and 1 base at J, with 10 bases in the middle. Germline V lookup: CDR1 SGDLS, CDR2 YYNGEE. DNA of the CDR3: TGTGCCAGCAGCGCACTAGCTACCCAAGAGACCCAGTACTTC. It encodes CASSALATQETQYF.

Only a few counts were recorded for this clonotype. Its ends do not fully match the called genes, so a read error is possible. V usage is TRBV7-2 and J usage is TRBJ2-1; TRBD2 is a possible D gene (5 bases). The CDR3 extends over 12 amino acids. Germline lookup yields CDR1 SGHTA and CDR2 FQGNSA. The CDR3 region is CASSLATVEQFF. CDR3 DNA sequence: TGTGCCAGCAGCCTAGCCACAGTTGAGCAGTTCTTC.

This clonotype was found a few times. The chain has TRBV2 and TRBJ2-4, with TRBD2 matching over 7 bases. The J call may be faulty, since TRBJ2-7 better matches the DNA end. CDR3 length: 15 residues. Germline V gives CDR1 SNHLY, CDR2 FYNNEI. DNA of the CDR3: TGTGCCAGCAGGACCCTAGCGGAGGGTTTCTACGAGCAGTACTTC. Translated, it gives CASRTLAEGFYEQYF.

V usage is TRBV12-3 or TRBV12-4 and J usage is TRBJ1-2; 7 nucleotides line up with TRBD1. CDR3 size: 14 residues. The V and J ends lost 3 bases and 5 bases, in that order; junction bases with no gene match: 6. The CDR3 region has the DNA TGTGCCAGCAGTTTGAGGGGGCTAAGATATGGCTACACCTTC. This gives the protein CASSLRGLRYGYTF.

The rearrangement uses TRBV6-5 and TRBJ1-4; the D gene is possibly TRBD1 (6 bases). The V gene lost 0 bases and the J gene lost 8 bases, with 13 bases spanning the gap. CDR1 is MNHEY and CDR2 is SVGAGI in the germline V gene. The CDR3 is made up of 15 amino acids. CDR3 sequence: CASSYSDRGGEKLFF. In DNA, the CDR3 is TGTGCCAGCAGTTACTCAGATAGGGGGGGGGAAAAACTGTTTTTT.